This T cell receptor (beta chain) originates from a study of blood T cell repertoires in COVID-19. Background on the study: Spain, Italy and the United States supplied samples that represented acute and convalescent COVID-19. T cells, B-cell-depleted T cells, or PBMCs provided the cDNA or gDNA that served as material.

Methods used by the authors: Nucleated cell number was recorded as an estimate derived from reference gene primer amplification. Clones were sequenced by immunoSEQ multiplex PCR, and TCRdb holds only the in-frame ones, with some missing. V and J calls plus clone size are reproduced from that table; the DNA served to infer D and trimming. The data show some 50,000 clones, about 90% seen once. Trimming at V came to 5 bases and at J to 0 bases, leaving 15 bases not matched to a gene. Looked up from germline, CDR1 is LGHDT and CDR2 is YNNKEL (reference sequence). The CDR3 runs to 19 residues. The chain joins TRBV3-1 (or the pseudogene TRBV3-2) to TRBJ1-3; 8 bases agree with TRBD1. The clonotype comes from a man in his 70s with active COVID-19. Sample: peripheral blood. CDR3 sequence: CASSERQGLAISSGNTIYF. The CDR3 bases are TGTGCCAGCAGCGAACGACAGGGGTTGGCTATCAGCTCTGGAAACACCATATATTTT.